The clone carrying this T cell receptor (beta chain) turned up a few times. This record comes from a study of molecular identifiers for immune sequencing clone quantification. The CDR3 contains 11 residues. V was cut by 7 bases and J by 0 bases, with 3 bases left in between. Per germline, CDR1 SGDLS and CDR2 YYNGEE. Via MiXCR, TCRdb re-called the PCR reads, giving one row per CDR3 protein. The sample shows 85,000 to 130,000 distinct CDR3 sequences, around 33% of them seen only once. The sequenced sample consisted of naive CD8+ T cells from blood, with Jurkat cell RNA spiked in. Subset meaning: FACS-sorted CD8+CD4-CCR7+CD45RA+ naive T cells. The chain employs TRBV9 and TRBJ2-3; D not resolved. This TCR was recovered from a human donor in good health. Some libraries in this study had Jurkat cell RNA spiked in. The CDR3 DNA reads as TGTGCCAGCGTTAGCACAGATACGCAGTATTTT. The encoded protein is CASVSTDTQYF. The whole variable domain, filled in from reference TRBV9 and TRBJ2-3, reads DSGVTQTPKHLITATGQRVTLRCSPRSGDLSVYWYQQSLDQGLQFLIQYYNGEERAKGNILERFSAQQFPDLHSELNLSSLELGDSALYFCASVSTDTQYFGPGTRLTVL.